These 20 T cell receptor beta chains were all obtained from the same sample, sequenced in a study of T cells after yellow fever vaccination (dated by TCRdb to between 2018 and 2020). The meaning of the sample's treatment or condition label: live attenuated yellow fever vaccine strain. To prepare the library, 5' RACE was applied. The instrument given in TCRdb is Illumina HiSeq 2500. TCRdb itself trimmed the public reads at Q25 with fastp, ran MiXCR and retained productive beta chains. When rows share a CDR3 protein, they turn into one entry using the most common DNA and genes. The sample has some 600,000 distinct CDR3 sequences on record, about a sixth of them singletons. Together, the top ten hold roughly 17% of the sample. The material sequenced was PBMCs, taken 4 to 5 days after the first yellow fever vaccination. Every receptor here comes from a man between 18 and 35 years old who received the YFV17D yellow fever vaccine.

The chain joins TRBV5-1 to TRBJ2-7; the D gene could be TRBD1 or TRBD2 (5 bases each). Trimming took 3 bases from V and 6 from J, leaving 22 bases between them. Per germline, CDR1 SGHRS and CDR2 YFSETQ. The CDR3 covers 16 residues. The CDR3 DNA is TGCGCCAGCAGCTCCCCGGGACGCCTGGATCGAGGCGAGCAGTACTTC. Protein product: CASSSPGRLDRGEQYF.

The rearrangement links TRBV29-1 to TRBJ2-3; D may correspond to TRBD1 or TRBD2 (5 bases each). Trimming cost V 3 bases and J 2 bases, with 9 bases left between them. Germline V gene data show CDR1 as SQVTM and CDR2 as ANQGSEA. The CDR3 loop spans 13 amino acids. CDR3 loop: CSVDRDPTDTQYF. CDR3 nucleotide sequence: TGCAGCGTTGACAGGGACCCCACAGATACGCAGTATTTT.

The genes are TRBV12-3 or TRBV12-4 and TRBJ2-5; 8 bases align to TRBD1. Unmatched junction bases numbered 4, after V lost 0 bases and J lost 4 bases. This CDR3 is built from 15 residues. The CDR3 region has the DNA TGTGCCAGCAGTTTAGCGACAGGGGTGGGAGAGACCCAGTACTTC. Translating it yields CASSLATGVGETQYF.

This clonotype was recorded a few times. The chain combines TRBV28 with TRBJ1-6; D gene ambiguous. This CDR3 is 14 amino acids long. CDR1 MDHEN and CDR2 SYDVKM come from the germline V gene. Trimming cost V 2 bases and J 10 bases, with 12 bases left between them. CDR3 region: CASSLGGIGSPLHF. The DNA for the CDR3 is TGTGCCAGCAGTTTAGGAGGCATAGGGTCACCCCTCCACTTT.

The CDR3 sequence is CASSQVTGGSAPLHF. The CDR3, as DNA: TGCGCCAGCAGCCAGGTGACAGGGGGCTCGGCACCCCTCCACTTT. The chain joins TRBV4-3 to TRBJ1-6; TRBD1 matches at 10 bases. Per germline, CDR1 LGHNA and CDR2 YSLEER. CDR3 length: 15 residues. J lost 11 bases, V lost 3 bases, and 7 bases had no gene match.

V gene TRBV6-2 or TRBV6-3 combines with J gene TRBJ2-2; 10 bases line up with TRBD2. This CDR3 is 16 amino acids long. Per germline, CDR1 MNHEY and CDR2 SVGEGT. Germline trimming cut 2 bases from V and 1 base from J; bases unmatched to any gene: 1. The CDR3 sequence is CASSYPSGGNTGELFF. CDR3 DNA: TGTGCCAGCAGTTACCCTAGCGGGGGGAACACCGGGGAGCTGTTTTTT.

The chain recombines TRBV20-1 with TRBJ1-1; TRBD1 is a possible D gene (6 bases). The CDR3 runs to 13 residues. Trimming took off 5 bases at V and 1 base at J, with 11 bases between the two ends. The germline V gene has CDR1 DFQATT and CDR2 SNEGSKA (reference sequence). The CDR3 DNA reads as TGCAGTGCTCTCCGGACAGAGAACACTGAAGCTTTCTTT. Its protein is CSALRTENTEAFF.

The rearrangement uses TRBV7-2 and TRBJ2-7; TRBD1 agrees at 7 bases. Germline trimming cut 4 bases from V and 4 bases from J; bases unmatched to any gene: 7. CDR1 and CDR2 from the germline V gene are SGHTA and FQGNSA. CDR3 length: 14 residues. As DNA, the CDR3 is TGTGCCAGCAGCTCCCGGGACAGTGGGTACGAGCAGTACTTC. Its translation: CASSSRDSGYEQYF. The variable domain in full, with the rest retrieved from reference TRBV7-2 and TRBJ2-7, is GAGVSQSPSNKVTEKGKDVELRCDPISGHTALYWYRQSLGQGLEFLIYFQGNSAPDKSGLPSDRFSAERTGGSVSTLTIQRTQQEDSAVYLCASSSRDSGYEQYFGPGTRLTVT.

The V call is TRBV12-3 or TRBV12-4, the J call TRBJ1-1; 8 bases are shared with TRBD1. The CDR3 is 12 residues long. The trim removed 3 bases at V and 11 bases at J, leaving 5 bases unmatched. The CDR3: CASSFDRGSAFF. The DNA of the CDR3 is TGTGCCAGCAGTTTTGACAGGGGCAGTGCTTTCTTT.

This clonotype was detected a few times. This sequence joins TRBV12-3 or TRBV12-4 and TRBJ1-5, with D tentatively TRBD1 (5 bases). V lost 0 bases, J lost 5 bases, and 11 bases lay in between. The CDR3 extends over 15 amino acids. CDR3 sequence (DNA): TGTGCCAGCAGTTTAGCATGGGGGGGGGATCAGCCCCAGCATTTT. It codes for CASSLAWGGDQPQHF.

There are a few counts of this clonotype. The genes are TRBV5-6 and TRBJ2-1; D tentatively fits TRBD1 or TRBD2 (7 bases each). Trimming cost V 5 bases and J 8 bases, with 14 bases left between them. Germline CDR1 reads SGHDT; CDR2 reads YYEEEE. This CDR3 has 13 amino acids. For the CDR3, the DNA is TGTGCCAGCAGGAGACAGGGACTATATGAGCAGTTCTTC. Its protein is CASRRQGLYEQFF.

This clonotype has a handful of counts. The V gene is TRBV10-2, the J gene TRBJ2-2, with 7 bases lining up with TRBD1. J lost 1 base, V lost 4 bases, and 6 bases had no gene match. The V gene's germline CDR1 is WSHSY and CDR2 SAAADI. The CDR3 contains 16 residues. The CDR3 sequence is CASSAFRTGNTGELFF. The CDR3 nucleotides read TGCGCCAGCAGTGCGTTCCGGACAGGGAACACCGGGGAGCTGTTTTTT.

The chain recombines TRBV7-6 with TRBJ2-3; D not certain. Trimming took off 0 bases at V and 2 bases at J, with 12 bases between the two ends. In germline, CDR1 is SGHVS, CDR2 FNYEAQ. CDR3 length equals 16 residues. CDR3 DNA: TGTGCCAGCAGCTTAGCGAGTGGGCCGTCCACAGATACGCAGTATTTT. Its protein product is CASSLASGPSTDTQYF.

The chain links TRBV7-9 to TRBJ1-1; no clear D. This CDR3 is built from 13 residues. Trimming cost V 5 bases and J 1 base, with 8 bases left between them. Germline loops: CDR1 SEHNR, CDR2 FQNEAQ (reference sequence). The CDR3 DNA is TGTGCCAGCAGCCCTCATACGAACACTGAAGCTTTCTTT. It specifies CASSPHTNTEAFF.

The rearrangement uses TRBV5-1 and TRBJ2-1; weak D call: TRBD2 (5 bases). The CDR3 is 14 amino acids. Per the germline V gene, CDR1 is SGHRS and CDR2 is YFSETQ. Trimming took 2 bases from V and 7 from J, leaving 13 bases between them. The DNA for the CDR3 is TGCGCCAGCAGCTTCGGGAATGGTCAAAATGAGCAGTTCTTC. Translation: CASSFGNGQNEQFF.

CDR3 residues: CASSQVGVEETQYF. CDR3 DNA sequence: TGTGCCAGCAGCCAAGTTGGGGTGGAAGAGACCCAGTACTTC. This sequence joins TRBV3-1 and TRBJ2-5; no clear D gene. CDR3 length: 14 residues. V was pared by 1 base and J by 3 bases, with 9 bases between. CDR1 and CDR2 from the germline V gene are LGHDT and YNNKEL (reference sequence).

In this sample, this clonotype turned up a few times. The chain couples TRBV29-1 to TRBJ1-2; no reliable D call. Trimming stripped 1 base from V and 0 bases from J, with 12 bases between. The CDR3 is 15 amino acids. Germline V gene data show CDR1 as SQVTM and CDR2 as ANQGSEA. CDR3 protein: CSVEAWAESNYGYTF. Written as DNA, the CDR3 is TGCAGCGTTGAAGCATGGGCAGAATCTAACTATGGCTACACCTTC.

This clonotype was seen only a few times. The gene calls are TRBV15 and TRBJ2-2, with D perhaps TRBD2 (5 bases). Between the trimmed V and J ends, which lost 1 base and 9 bases, there was a span of 12 bases. Germline CDR1 and CDR2: LNHNV and YYDKDF (reference sequence). The CDR3 sequence is 14 residues long. CDR3 loop: CATSRGIEGWELFF. For the CDR3, the DNA is TGTGCCACCAGCAGAGGGATAGAGGGATGGGAGCTGTTTTTT.

The CDR3 loop is CASSLGAGGLGTQYF. The CDR3 coding sequence is TGTGCCAGCAGCTTAGGGGCGGGGGGCCTTGGTACGCAGTATTTT. The genes are TRBV7-2 and TRBJ2-3, with 8 bases aligning to TRBD2. This CDR3 is built from 15 residues. Per the germline V gene, CDR1 is SGHTA and CDR2 is FQGNSA. The junction had 8 bases not matched to a gene; V was cut back by 1 base and J by 8 bases.

This clonotype was detected many times. The chain couples TRBV20-1 to TRBJ2-3, with 10 bases that match TRBD2. V gave up 6 bases and J gave up 1 base; unmatched junction bases: 4. Germline loops: CDR1 DFQATT, CDR2 SNEGSKA (reference sequence). The CDR3 runs to 14 residues. The CDR3: CSAHGTSGTDTQYF. The DNA of the CDR3 is TGCAGTGCCCACGGGACTAGCGGCACAGATACGCAGTATTTT.